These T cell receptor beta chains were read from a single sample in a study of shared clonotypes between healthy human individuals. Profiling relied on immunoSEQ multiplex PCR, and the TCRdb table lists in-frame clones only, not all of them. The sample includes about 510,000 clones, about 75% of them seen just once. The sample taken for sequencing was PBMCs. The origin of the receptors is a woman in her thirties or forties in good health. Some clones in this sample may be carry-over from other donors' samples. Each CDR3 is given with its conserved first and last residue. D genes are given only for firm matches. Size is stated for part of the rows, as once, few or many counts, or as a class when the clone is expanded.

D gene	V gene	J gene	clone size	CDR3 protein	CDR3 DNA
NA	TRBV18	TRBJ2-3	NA	CASSSGRSDTQYF	TGTGCCAGCTCATCGGGCCGCTCGGATACGCAGTATTTT
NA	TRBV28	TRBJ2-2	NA	CASSPLEAGFAGELFF	TGTGCCAGCAGCCCCCTGGAGGCCGGATTCGCCGGGGAGCTGTTTTTT
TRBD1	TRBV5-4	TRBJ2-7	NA	CASSLAYAGQGVWYEQYF	TGTGCCAGCAGCTTGGCCTATGCGGGACAGGGGGTTTGGTACGAGCAGTACTTC
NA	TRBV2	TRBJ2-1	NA	CASSEQLAIGNEQFF	TGTGCCAGCAGTGAACAGCTAGCGATCGGCAATGAGCAGTTCTTC
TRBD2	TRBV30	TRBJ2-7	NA	CAWSSGRAEQYF	TGTGCCTGGAGTAGCGGGAGGGCCGAGCAGTACTTC
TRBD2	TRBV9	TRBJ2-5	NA	CASSVSGTSGETQYF	TGTGCCAGCAGCGTATCTGGGACTAGCGGTGAGACCCAGTACTTC
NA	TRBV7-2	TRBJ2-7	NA	CASSLAHGSYEQYF	TGTGCCAGCAGCTTAGCGCACGGCTCATACGAGCAGTACTTC
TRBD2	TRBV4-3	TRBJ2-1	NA	CASSQEGSGSSLPFF	TGCGCCAGCAGCCAAGAAGGAAGCGGGAGTTCTTTGCCCTTCTTC
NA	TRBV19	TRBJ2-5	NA	CASSVTGGQETQYF	TGTGCCAGTAGTGTCACAGGAGGCCAAGAGACCCAGTACTTC
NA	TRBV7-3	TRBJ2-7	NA	CASSFPGREQYF	TGTGCCAGCAGCTTCCCTGGGCGAGAGCAGTACTTC
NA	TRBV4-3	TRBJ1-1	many	CASSHPIRETEAFF	TGCGCCAGCAGCCATCCTATCAGGGAAACTGAAGCTTTCTTT
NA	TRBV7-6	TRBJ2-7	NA	CASSLGGTIYEQYF	TGTGCCAGCAGCTTAGGCGGGACCATCTACGAGCAGTACTTC
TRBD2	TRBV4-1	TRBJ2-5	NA	CASSPLGRLGAREQYF	TGCGCCAGCAGCCCCCTCGGACGGCTCGGGGCGCGGGAGCAGTACTTC
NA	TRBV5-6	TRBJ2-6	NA	CASSQDRTSMYGANVLTF	TGTGCCAGCAGCCAAGACAGGACTTCTATGTATGGGGCCAACGTCCTGACTTTC
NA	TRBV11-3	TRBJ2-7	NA	CASSPTRSSYEQYF	TGTGCCAGCAGCCCCACACGGAGCTCCTACGAGCAGTACTTC
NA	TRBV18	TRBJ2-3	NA	CASSLLTDTQYF	TGTGCCAGCTCACTTCTCACAGATACGCAGTATTTT
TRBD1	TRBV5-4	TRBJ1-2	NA	CASSLTGVSYGYTF	TGTGCCAGCAGCTTGACAGGGGTTTCCTATGGCTACACCTTC
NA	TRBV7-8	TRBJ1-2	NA	CASSLRRDANYGYTF	TGTGCCAGCAGCTTACGCAGGGATGCAAACTATGGCTACACCTTC
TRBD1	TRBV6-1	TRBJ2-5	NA	CASSSDRFIETQYF	TGTGCCAGCAGCTCGGACAGGTTCATAGAGACCCAGTACTTC
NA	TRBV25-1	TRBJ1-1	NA	CASSVRANTEAFF	TGTGCCAGCAGTGTTCGGGCCAACACTGAAGCTTTCTTT
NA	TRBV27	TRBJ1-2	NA	CANNDSHGYTF	TGTGCCAACAACGACAGCCATGGCTACACCTTC
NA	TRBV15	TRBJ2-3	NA	CATSPGSPTDTQYF	TGTGCCACCAGCCCAGGCAGCCCGACAGATACGCAGTATTTT